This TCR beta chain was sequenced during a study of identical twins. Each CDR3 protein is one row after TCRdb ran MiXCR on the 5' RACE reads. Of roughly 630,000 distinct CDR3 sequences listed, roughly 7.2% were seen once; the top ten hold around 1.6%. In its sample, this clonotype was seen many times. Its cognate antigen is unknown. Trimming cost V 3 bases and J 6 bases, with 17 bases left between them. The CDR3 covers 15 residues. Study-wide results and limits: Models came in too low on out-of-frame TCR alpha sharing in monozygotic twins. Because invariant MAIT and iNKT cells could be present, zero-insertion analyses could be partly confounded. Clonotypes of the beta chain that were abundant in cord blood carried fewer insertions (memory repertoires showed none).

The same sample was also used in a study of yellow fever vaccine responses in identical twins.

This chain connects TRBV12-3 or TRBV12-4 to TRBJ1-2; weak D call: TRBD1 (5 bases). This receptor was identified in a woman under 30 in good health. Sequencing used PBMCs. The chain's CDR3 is CASSFGVQDFDGYTF. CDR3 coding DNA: TGTGCCAGCAGTTTCGGGGTACAGGACTTTGATGGCTACACCTTC.